This TCR beta chain was sequenced for a study of CD8 T cells in Susac syndrome. Overall study results and limits: It was acknowledged by the study that relatively few individuals were included in its TCR sequencing and HLA analysis.

As for this clonotype: Its antigen is unknown.

There are 13 residues in the CDR3. The V end lost 2 bases, the J end lost 1 base, and 4 bases lay between the germline ends. Germline CDR1 and CDR2: KGHDR and SFDVKD. With random hexamers, reverse transcription was performed on about 0.5 to 1 ug of RNA. It was immunoSEQ multiplex PCR that amplified TCR beta CDR3 across 54 Vbeta and 13 Jbeta. TCRdb reprocessed the immunoSEQ multiplex PCR reads with MiXCR, giving one entry per CDR3 protein. Of about 160,000 distinct CDR3 sequences in the sample, 92% were seen once. The chain has TRBV24-1 and TRBJ2-5; D not certain. The specimen was CD4+ T cells from PBMCs. This TCR came from a human donor in good health. The CDR3 region is CATSDSFQETQYF. The CDR3, as DNA: TGTGCCACCAGTGATTCTTTCCAAGAGACCCAGTACTTC.